These 29 T cell receptor beta chains were all obtained from the same sample, sequenced in a study of molecular identifiers for immune sequencing clone quantification. Each CDR3 protein gets one entry after TCRdb re-called the PCR reads with MiXCR. Of about 35,000 distinct CDR3 sequences listed, approximately 19% are singletons. The sample was naive CD8+ T cells from blood, with Jurkat cell RNA spiked in. Subset given: FACS-sorted CD8+CD4-CCR7+CD45RA+ naive T cells. Source of these receptors: a human donor in good health. Some libraries in this study had Jurkat cell RNA spiked in.

This clonotype occurred many times. The chain recombines TRBV7-9 with TRBJ2-3, with D possibly TRBD2 on 6 matching bases. The CDR3 is made up of 16 amino acids. Trimming shortened V by 0 bases and J by 2 bases, and 12 bases separated the two germline ends. Germline loops: CDR1 SEHNR, CDR2 FQNEAQ (reference sequence). The CDR3 sequence is CASSLAWGLATDTQYF. In DNA, the CDR3 is TGTGCCAGCAGCTTAGCGTGGGGACTTGCCACAGATACGCAGTATTTT.

This clonotype showed up many times. The chain couples TRBV4-3 to TRBJ2-7, with TRBD2 identical over 7 bases. The CDR3 covers 14 residues. After removal of 0 bases from V and 6 bases from J, the junction contained 5 bases not matched to a gene. Germline V gene data show CDR1 as LGHNA and CDR2 as YSLEER. In nucleotides, the CDR3 is TGCGCCAGCAGCCAAGATAGGTGGGAGGGCGAGCAGTACTTC. Translation: CASSQDRWEGEQYF.

This clonotype was found a few times. The chain links TRBV4-3 to TRBJ2-3; TRBD2 matches at 15 bases. The CDR3 runs to 14 residues. Germline V gives CDR1 LGHNA, CDR2 YSLEER. V lost 3 bases to trimming and J lost 13 bases; unmatched junction nucleotides: 5. CDR3 in amino acids: CASSQGLAGGQEYF. In nucleotides, the CDR3 is TGCGCCAGCAGCCAGGGACTAGCGGGGGGACAGGAGTATTTT.

This clonotype was counted ten times or more. This chain connects TRBV29-1 to TRBJ2-7, with 13 bases identical to TRBD2. The CDR3 has 18 residues. Germline trimming cut 1 base from V and 4 bases from J; bases unmatched to any gene: 13. Germline V gene lookup returns CDR1 SQVTM and CDR2 ANQGSEA. In DNA form, the CDR3 reads TGCAGCGTTGAAGGGTTAGAGACTAGCGGGAGGATTTCGTACGAGCAGTACTTC. Encoded protein: CSVEGLETSGRISYEQYF.

In its sample, this clonotype was seen many times. The chain has TRBV11-2 and TRBJ2-3; D is perhaps TRBD1 or TRBD2 (5 bases each). There are 17 residues in the CDR3. From germline, CDR1 is SGHAT and CDR2 FQNNGV. V was clipped by 1 base and J by 9 bases, with 23 bases between them. The chain's CDR3 is CASSLGPLGLASGTQYF. The CDR3 coding sequence is TGTGCCAGCAGCTTAGGCCCCTTGGGGCTAGCAAGCGGCACGCAGTATTTT. Variable domain in full (rest from reference TRBV11-2 and TRBJ2-3): EAGVAQSPRYKIIEKRQSVAFWCNPISGHATLYWYQQILGQGPKLLIQFQNNGVVDDSQLPKDRFSAERLKGVDSTLKIQPAKLEDSAVYLCASSLGPLGLASGTQYFGPGTRLTVL.

The chain uses TRBV30 and TRBJ1-1; D is unresolved. Per the germline V gene, CDR1 is GTSNPN and CDR2 is SVGIG (reference sequence). There are 13 residues in the CDR3. The ends were cut back, 0 bases at V and 5 bases at J, with 10 bases in the middle. CDR3 protein: CAWSVMVVTEAFF. The CDR3 DNA reads as TGTGCCTGGAGTGTAATGGTGGTGACTGAAGCTTTCTTT.

This clonotype was observed many times. In DNA form, the CDR3 reads TGTGCCACCAGCAGAGATCGACCAGAAGACTCTGGAAACACCATATATTTT. This translates into CATSRDRPEDSGNTIYF. The V gene is TRBV15, the J gene TRBJ1-3; unclear D gene. The CDR3 totals 17 residues. Trimming shortened V by 0 bases and J by 0 bases, and 12 bases separated the two germline ends. Looked up from germline, CDR1 is LNHNV and CDR2 is YYDKDF (reference sequence).

This clonotype was counted ten times or more. The V gene is TRBV7-9, the J gene TRBJ2-7; no clear D gene. Trimming removed 5 bases at V and 7 bases at J, with 9 bases between. The CDR3 is 11 residues long. Germline lookup yields CDR1 SEHNR and CDR2 FQNEAQ (reference sequence). CDR3 region: CASSMRQEQYF. The DNA for the CDR3 is TGTGCCAGCAGCATGCGACAAGAGCAGTACTTC.

About this clonotype: A much more abundant neighbour one base away suggests this may be a read error. This chain uses TRBV19 with TRBJ2-1; TRBD1 matches 9 bases. Germline V gene sequence: CDR1 LNHDA, CDR2 SQIVND (reference sequence). The CDR3 is 15 residues long. The CDR3 reads CASSFTYRGQDEQSF. As DNA, the CDR3 is TGTGCCAGTAGTTTCACATACAGGGGGCAGGATGAGCAGTCCTTC.

This clonotype has a handful of counts. The chain uses TRBV19 and TRBJ2-1, with D perhaps matching TRBD1 (5 bases). The CDR3 has 15 residues. Germline lookup yields CDR1 LNHDA and CDR2 SQIVND (reference sequence). With 5 bases removed from V and 3 bases from J, the gap between germline ends came to 14 bases. The CDR3 reads CASSPADSVYNEQFF. CDR3 nucleotide sequence: TGTGCCAGTAGTCCAGCCGACAGCGTCTACAATGAGCAGTTCTTC.

The chain recombines TRBV7-9 with TRBJ1-1; D not resolved. Germline CDR1 is SEHNR and CDR2 is FQNEAQ (reference sequence). This CDR3 has 12 amino acids. Trimming removed 4 bases from V and 1 base from J, with 4 bases in between. The CDR3 reads CASSSTNTEAFF. The CDR3 coding sequence is TGTGCCAGCAGCTCCACGAACACTGAAGCTTTCTTT.

At least ten counts were recorded for this clonotype. The chain uses TRBV29-1 and TRBJ2-7; D gene unclear. The CDR3 is 11 amino acids. Germline CDR1 SQVTM, CDR2 ANQGSEA. V lost 5 bases to trimming and J lost 1 base, with 6 bases between them. The CDR3 region is CSVNLSYEQYF. The CDR3, as DNA: TGCAGCGTTAATCTTTCCTACGAGCAGTACTTC.

In regard to this clonotype: A much bigger clone sits one base away, suggesting this may be a read error. The rearrangement links TRBV27 to TRBJ1-5; D call uncertain. Germline V CDR1 and CDR2: MNHEY, SMNVEV (reference sequence). Trimming pared 3 bases from V and 6 bases from J, leaving 9 bases between. This CDR3 is 13 amino acids long. The CDR3 nucleotides read TGTGCCAGCAGTTTCCAGGAGGGTCAGCCCCAGCATTTT. This sequence encodes CASSFQEGQPQHF.

The table lists this clonotype with a count of one. The V call is TRBV27, the J call TRBJ2-7; D uncertain. V lost 2 bases and J lost 3, with 14 bases in between. The CDR3 is 15 amino acids. Looked up from germline, CDR1 is MNHEY and CDR2 is SMNVEV (reference sequence). For the CDR3, the DNA is TGTGCCAGCAGTTTACAACCCCCGGCGGACTACGAGCAGTACTTC. Encoded protein: CASSLQPPADYEQYF.

This clonotype was detected a few times. This chain connects TRBV29-1 to TRBJ2-1; TRBD1 or TRBD2 may be the D gene (5 bases each). The CDR3 covers 15 residues. Germline V gene data show CDR1 as SQVTM and CDR2 as ANQGSEA. Trimming removed 3 bases at V and 0 bases at J, with 12 bases between. CDR3 sequence reads: CSVDGAGSSYNEQFF. CDR3 DNA: TGCAGCGTTGATGGGGCGGGTTCCTCCTACAATGAGCAGTTCTTC.

This clonotype was recorded at least ten times. This sequence joins TRBV6-1 and TRBJ2-7; 7 bases agree with TRBD2. The CDR3 covers 17 residues. J gave up 6 bases and V 1 base, and 15 bases lay outside the gene matches. The V gene's germline CDR1 is MNHNS and CDR2 SASEGT. CDR3 protein: CASSEDFGGWLRGEQYF. CDR3 sequence (DNA): TGTGCCAGCAGTGAAGATTTCGGGGGGTGGCTCCGTGGCGAGCAGTACTTC.

This clonotype was seen a few times. CDR3 in amino acids: CASSHQLAGGSITQYF. DNA of the CDR3: TGTGCCAGCAGCCACCAGCTAGCGGGAGGGAGCATTACCCAGTACTTC. This sequence joins TRBV7-9 and TRBJ2-5; 12 nucleotides match TRBD2. The ends lost 5 bases at V and 8 bases at J; junction bases unmatched: 12. The CDR3 has 16 amino acids. Germline assignment: CDR1 SEHNR and CDR2 FQNEAQ (reference sequence).

This clonotype has ten or more counts. The CDR3 coding sequence is TGTGCCAGTAAGCTGGGGACAGGGGGCAATCAGCCCCAGCATTTT. It yields the protein CASKLGTGGNQPQHF. This chain uses TRBV19 with TRBJ1-5; the match to TRBD1 covers 10 bases. This CDR3 is 15 amino acids long. Trimming took 7 bases from V and 2 from J; bases not matched to a gene: 5. Germline assignment: CDR1 LNHDA and CDR2 SQIVND (reference sequence).

This clonotype showed up many times. This chain joins TRBV12-3 or TRBV12-4 and TRBJ2-5, with 8 bases that match TRBD2. J gave up 3 bases and V 5 bases, and 5 bases lay outside the gene matches. This CDR3 contains 14 residues. The DNA of the CDR3 is TGTGCCAGCAGTCTCGATAGCGGGAAAGAGACCCAGTACTTC. Its translation: CASSLDSGKETQYF.

J is TRBJ2-7 and V is TRBV4-3; tentatively, D is TRBD1 or TRBD2 (5 bases each). Trimming removed 3 bases from V and 0 bases from J, with 12 bases in between. CDR1 and CDR2 (germline): LGHNA, YSLEER. The CDR3 spans 15 residues. CDR3 protein: CASSHSGTGSYEQYF. The DNA of the CDR3 is TGCGCCAGCAGCCATTCCGGGACCGGCTCCTACGAGCAGTACTTC.

This clonotype has at least ten counts. The rearrangement links TRBV19 to TRBJ2-7; the D is unclear. The CDR3 spans 12 residues. Germline V CDR1 and CDR2: LNHDA, SQIVND (reference sequence). Trimming stripped 5 bases from V and 0 bases from J, with 5 bases between. CDR3 coding DNA: TGTGCCAGTAGTCCCGGCTCCTACGAGCAGTACTTC. Protein: CASSPGSYEQYF.

A note on this clonotype: Being one base from a much bigger clone, this may be a read error. The chain employs TRBV12-3 or TRBV12-4 and TRBJ1-1; D remains ambiguous. V dropped 5 bases and J dropped 5 bases, with 12 bases sitting between them. This CDR3 is built from 13 residues. CDR3 protein: CASSITGGTEAFF. The CDR3 region has the DNA TGTGCCAGCAGTATCACGGGCGGTACTGAAGCTTTCTTT.

In its sample, this clonotype was seen a few times. A read error may explain this, as a much larger clone is one base away. The gene calls are TRBV6-2 or TRBV6-3 and TRBJ1-5; a possible D gene is TRBD1 (6 bases). The CDR3 is 15 amino acids. Germline V lookup: CDR1 MNHEY, CDR2 SVGEGT. DNA for the CDR3: TGTGCCAGCAGTGTACAGGGTAGGGGCAATCAGCTCCAGCATTTT. This translates into CASSVQGRGNQLQHF.

Concerning this clonotype: A clone one base away is much larger, so this may be a read error. The J gene is TRBJ1-1, the V gene TRBV4-1; maybe TRBD1 (5 bases). Per germline, CDR1 MGHRA and CDR2 YSYEKL. Trimming pared 8 bases from V and 7 bases from J, leaving 14 bases between. The CDR3 contains 12 residues. CDR3: CASGPGTDEAFF. The DNA for the CDR3 is TGCGCCAGCGGCCCTGGGACGGATGAAGCTTTCTTT.

Regarding this clonotype: This may arise from a read error, as a much more abundant clone is one base away. This CDR3 fails to terminate in the conserved phenylalanine or tryptophan, so it likely reflects a read error. The gene calls are TRBV12-3 or TRBV12-4 and TRBJ2-3; D remains ambiguous. Trimming shortened V by 6 bases and J by 2 bases, and 18 bases separated the two germline ends. This CDR3 comprises 16 residues. CDR3 sequence reads: CASSPSYFGVTDTQYI. The DNA for the CDR3 is TGTGCCAGCAGCCCCAGCTACTTTGGGGTCACAGATACGCAGTATATT.

This clonotype has ten or more counts. The gene calls are TRBV7-8 and TRBJ2-2; 7 bases are a match to TRBD2. Germline V gene lookup returns CDR1 SGHVS and CDR2 FQNEAQ. After removal of 5 bases from V and 5 bases from J, the junction contained 8 bases not matched to a gene. There are 15 residues in the CDR3. CDR3 in amino acids: CASSQRGLTTGELFF. The CDR3 DNA is TGTGCCAGCAGCCAGAGGGGACTAACGACCGGGGAGCTGTTTTTT.

Regarding this clonotype: Since a much larger clone is just one base distant, this may be a read error. J is TRBJ2-1 and V is TRBV5-3; D assignment may be TRBD1 or TRBD2 (7 bases each). TRBV5-3 is reported as an ORF; its role is uncertain. V was clipped by 8 bases and J by 9 bases, with 18 bases between them. This CDR3 is built from 13 residues. CDR3: CASRGGATVEQFF. Written as DNA, the CDR3 is TGTGCCAGCAGGGGGGGAGCGACAGTTGAGCAGTTCTTC.

Of note for this clonotype: This may come from a read error, since a much larger clone is one base off. J is TRBJ2-7 and V is TRBV30, with TRBD2 matching over 9 bases. Germline V lookup: CDR1 GTSNPN, CDR2 SVGIG (reference sequence). J gave up 4 bases and V 2 bases, and 3 bases lay outside the gene matches. The CDR3 covers 13 residues. CDR3 sequence: CAWSTSGRYEQYF. The CDR3 DNA is TGTGCCTGGAGTACTAGCGGGCGTTACGAGCAGTACTTC.

At least ten counts were recorded for this clonotype. The rearrangement uses TRBV2 and TRBJ2-1; D is ambiguous. Germline values: CDR1 SNHLY, CDR2 FYNNEI. Trimming cost V 8 bases and J 6 bases, with 14 bases left between them. CDR3 length equals 13 residues. The CDR3 reads CASPDPLRNEQFF. CDR3 coding DNA: TGTGCCAGCCCTGACCCTCTACGCAATGAGCAGTTCTTC.